This T cell receptor (beta chain) is from a study of early T cells in non-severe SARS-CoV-2 infection (dated by TCRdb to the early 2020s). For the wider study: Because TCR sequencing was done on bulk RNA from unsorted whole blood, the alpha and beta chains could not be paired.

Set within a cohort of healthcare workers in London, UK, this nested case-control study involved weekly PCR testing of nasopharyngeal swabs along with blood sampling. Healthcare workers were recruited during the week of the UK lockdown, between 23 and 31 March 2020, and followed weekly for up to roughly 15 weeks. Libraries were made using 5' RACE. Instrument on record: NextSeq 500. Unique molecular identifiers were attached to individual cDNA molecules in the TCR library protocol so that sequencing error and PCR bias could be corrected. Sequencing covered both TCR alpha and beta chains, and within each sample the abundances of alpha and beta sequences were tightly co-correlated. The authors' pipeline ran thus. Decombinator V4 was used to perform V gene, J gene and CDR3 annotation of TCR sequences. TCRs were defined as expanded if a significant change between any two time points was detected under a Poisson model with p below 0.0001. Abundances of TCRs were expressed as counts per million after normalisation to the total number of TCRs sequenced in each sample. MAIT TCRs were defined by TRAV1-2 paired with TRAJ12, TRAJ20 or TRAJ33, and iNKT TCRs by TRAV10 paired with TRAJ18. VDJdb, accessed 1 November 2021, was searched for CMV, EBV and SARS-CoV-2 annotated TCRs, excluding TCRs annotated for multiple antigens. TCRdb reworked the public reads: Q25 trimming with fastp, MiXCR clone assembly, productive beta chains retained. Each CDR3 protein appears once, grouped with its most common genes and DNA. What appears here as the V and J calls and clone size reflects TCRdb's work, not the paper's. In this sample the table shows 50,000 or so distinct CDR3 sequences, under 15% of which occur a single time. The ten largest clones add up to approximately 11% of the sample.

The sample holds many counts of this clonotype. This receptor's antigen is unknown. No base quality information exists; no much larger clone differs at one position. The research as a whole found: VDJdb matching was skewed toward anti-spike CD8 responses and likely underestimated virus-specific expansions, missing private and CD4 specificities.

The germline V gene sets CDR1 to SGHRS and CDR2 to YFSETQ. V is cut by 7 bases and J by 7 bases, and the space between the germline ends is 18 bases. The CDR3 goes from the cysteine to the phenylalanine over 14 residues. Only CDR3 DNA is held: 42 bases, read in frame from base 1. The sequence was collected from an adult who was a healthcare worker with PCR-confirmed SARS-CoV-2 infection or an uninfected control (not recorded which). The sequence links TRBV5-1 to TRBJ2-4; TRBD1 might be the D gene, on 5 matching bases. This material consisted of whole blood, taken at baseline. CDR3 reads: CASQDIGRVNIQYF. The nucleotide sequence is given as TGCGCCAGCCAAGACATAGGCAGGGTGAACATTCAGTACTTC. Supplemented by the reference TRBV5-1 and TRBJ2-4 proteins around the CDR3, the complete variable domain is KAGVTQTPRYLIKTRGQQVTLSCSPISGHRSVSWYQQTPGQGLQFLFEYFSETQRNKGNFPGRFSGRQFSNSRSEMNVSTLELGDSALYLCASQDIGRVNIQYFGAGTRLSVL.